This T cell receptor (beta chain) was found in a study of shared clonotypes between healthy human individuals. Trimming removed 8 bases from V and 1 base from J; junction bases left unmatched: 6. The CDR3 totals 14 residues. Germline values: CDR1 LNHDA, CDR2 SQIVND (reference sequence). Assay used: immunoSEQ multiplex PCR; TCRdb lists only in-frame clones, some missing. The sample contains over a million clones, approximately 68% of which appear only once. Sequences were obtained from memory CD4+ T cells sorted from blood. Described subset: CD45RA-negative fraction. The rearrangement joins TRBV19 to TRBJ1-1; 8 nucleotides match TRBD1. The receptor comes from a man aged 18 to 29 in good health. This CDR3 reads CASAPGQGNTEAFF. As DNA, the CDR3 is TGTGCCAGTGCTCCTGGACAGGGGAACACTGAAGCTTTCTTT. Full variable domain (outside the CDR3, taken from reference TRBV19 and TRBJ1-1): DGGITQSPKYLFRKEGQNVTLSCEQNLNHDAMYWYRQDPGQGLRLIYYSQIVNDFQKGDIAEGYSVSREKKESFPLTVTSAQKNPTAFYLCASAPGQGNTEAFFGQGTRLTVV.